Each of the 10 T cell receptor beta chains below was sequenced from the same sample in a study of naive and memory T cell subsets. Four PCR rounds used nested alpha and beta constant region primers plus the SP2 primer. TCRdb processed the 5' RACE reads anew with MiXCR; each CDR3 protein has one entry. Found here are roughly 60,000 distinct CDR3 sequences, 6.5% to 9% of them singletons; the top ten hold around 21%. A UMI-containing oligonucleotide was joined by 3' ligation to the TCR cDNA template. These receptors all stem from a female donor in good health.

Of note for this clonotype: The conserved phenylalanine or tryptophan is not found at the CDR3 terminus, so this likely reflects a read error. V usage is TRBV28 and J usage is TRBJ1-5, with 8 bases lining up with TRBD1. Germline V CDR1 and CDR2: MDHEN, SYDVKM. The CDR3 contains 15 residues. V lost 6 bases, J lost 3 bases, and 7 bases stayed unmatched. CDR3 loop: CASSPGGGANQPQHL. The CDR3 nucleotides read TGTGCCAGCAGCCCAGGGGGCGGAGCCAATCAGCCCCAGCATCTT.

There are a few counts of this clonotype. The J gene is TRBJ2-7, the V gene TRBV11-2; 8 bases match TRBD1. The V segment lost 5 bases and the J segment 4 bases; nucleotides outside the gene matches: 7. The CDR3 is made up of 14 amino acids. CDR1 and CDR2 (germline): SGHAT, FQNNGV. CDR3 coding DNA: TGTGCCAGCAGCACAACGACAGGGGAGTACGAGCAGTACTTC. Translating it yields CASSTTTGEYEQYF. The complete variable domain, with remaining parts taken from reference TRBV11-2 and TRBJ2-7, reads EAGVAQSPRYKIIEKRQSVAFWCNPISGHATLYWYQQILGQGPKLLIQFQNNGVVDDSQLPKDRFSAERLKGVDSTLKIQPAKLEDSAVYLCASSTTTGEYEQYFGPGTRLTVT.

In its sample, this clonotype was seen many times. The chain links TRBV6-2 or TRBV6-3 to TRBJ1-1, with D uncertain. The CDR3 is made up of 14 amino acids. Deletions cut 6 bases from V and 0 bases from J, with 11 bases between. Germline loops: CDR1 MNHEY, CDR2 SVGEGT. The CDR3 region has the DNA TGTGCCAGCAGCCTTATCGGCATGAACACTGAAGCTTTCTTT. Protein: CASSLIGMNTEAFF.

This clonotype has only a few counts. The J gene is TRBJ2-3, the V gene TRBV3-1, with TRBD2 matching over 10 bases. The germline CDR1 and CDR2 sequences are LGHDT and YNNKEL (reference sequence). The CDR3 sequence is 16 residues long. V shed 3 bases and J 5 bases; nucleotides not matched to a gene: 8. CDR3 protein: CASSQALAGGRDTQYF. Written as DNA, the CDR3 is TGTGCCAGCAGCCAGGCATTAGCGGGGGGTCGAGATACGCAGTATTTT.

This clonotype was counted at least ten times. The chain employs TRBV5-1 and TRBJ1-1; 7 nucleotides agree with TRBD1. The CDR3 spans 16 residues. The J segment lost 3 bases and the V segment lost 5 bases, leaving 13 bases of the junction unmatched. Germline CDR1 is SGHRS and CDR2 is YFSETQ. In DNA, the CDR3 is TGCGCCAGCAGGTTTACTGAGGACAGGAAATACACTGAAGCTTTCTTT. Translated: CASRFTEDRKYTEAFF.

This clonotype occurred once. This sequence joins TRBV30 and TRBJ2-3; possible D gene TRBD2, 5 bases. The CDR3 extends over 13 amino acids. Between the trimmed V and J ends, which lost 0 bases and 5 bases, there was a span of 9 bases. Germline CDR1 reads GTSNPN; CDR2 reads SVGIG (reference sequence). CDR3 DNA: TGTGCCTGGAGTGTACGAGAGGGAGATACGCAGTATTTT. As protein: CAWSVREGDTQYF.

This chain joins TRBV19 and TRBJ2-7; 9 bases are shared with TRBD2. The CDR3 has 14 amino acids. Germline loops: CDR1 LNHDA, CDR2 SQIVND (reference sequence). Trimming took 7 bases from V and 6 from J; bases not matched to a gene: 10. The CDR3 loop is CASNSPGLATEQYF. The DNA of the CDR3 is TGTGCCAGTAACTCGCCGGGACTAGCAACCGAGCAGTACTTC.

The V gene is TRBV6-6, the J gene TRBJ1-6, with TRBD1 matching 8 bases. The germline CDR1 and CDR2 sequences are MNHNY and SVGAGI (reference sequence). The CDR3 has 15 amino acids. The J segment lost 6 bases and the V segment lost 5 bases, leaving 6 bases of the junction unmatched. CDR3 protein: CASSHNGQGNSPLHF. CDR3 nucleotides: TGTGCCAGCAGTCATAACGGACAGGGTAATTCACCCCTCCACTTT.

This clonotype occurred a few times. This sequence joins TRBV7-2 and TRBJ2-3; 7 bases agree with TRBD1. CDR1 SGHTA and CDR2 FQGNSA come from the germline V gene. The V and J ends lost 2 bases and 4 bases, in that order; junction bases with no gene match: 9. The CDR3 totals 16 residues. The CDR3: CASSLQTGSPADTQYF. In DNA form, the CDR3 reads TGTGCCAGCAGCTTACAGACAGGGAGTCCCGCAGATACGCAGTATTTT.

This clonotype is classed as medium-sized. This sequence joins TRBV6-5 and TRBJ1-1; D is unresolved. The V gene lost 5 bases and the J gene lost 4 bases, with 11 bases spanning the gap. From germline, CDR1 is MNHEY and CDR2 SVGAGI. CDR3 length: 13 residues. This CDR3 is CASSPPTATEAFF. The CDR3 bases are TGTGCCAGCAGTCCACCCACGGCCACTGAAGCTTTCTTT.